The T cell receptor (beta chain) described here comes from a study of regulatory T cells in long-lasting Graves disease. Time point: newly diagnosed GD, antithyroid drugs for less than 3 months. Following extraction of RNA from PBMCs, that RNA was used to make the TCR library. The authors drew patients from an endocrinology department in Xi'an, China. For TCR beta, libraries came from iRepertoire HTBI primers and Arm-PCR of CDR3 regions. Authors' methods: The samples yielded approximately 62 TRBV and more than twelve TRBJ segments. Via MiXCR, TCRdb re-called the multiplex PCR reads, giving one row per CDR3 protein. TCRdb, not the original authors, processed these V and J calls. This table holds about 440,000 distinct CDR3 sequences, around 17% found once. Trimming took 7 bases from V and 2 from J; bases not matched to a gene: 6. From germline, CDR1 is MNHNS and CDR2 SASEGT. This CDR3 is built from 14 residues.

This clonotype was seen ten or more times. As yet, its antigen is unknown. Regarding the study as a whole: TRBV28, TRBJ1-2 and TRBJ2-5 emerged as the favored segments in persistent disease.

These sequences were also reported in another study, on T cells in Graves' hyperthyroidism and ophthalmopathy. That study adds: The primer set for the first-round RT-PCR of the TCR CDR3 was HTBI.

The specimen was peripheral blood mononuclear cells (PBMCs), collected at new diagnosis, from a patient treated with antithyroid drugs. This receptor was identified in a woman in her 30s with Graves disease. V and J are TRBV6-1 and TRBJ2-5, with 8 bases matching TRBD1. The CDR3 region has the DNA TGTGCCAGCAACGACAGGGGTCAACAAGAGACCCAGTACTTC. Protein: CASNDRGQQETQYF.